This T cell receptor beta chain came from a study of T cell repertoires and HLA-DP antigens. Study-wide context: CD4+ T cells were cocultured with HeLa cells expressing HLA-DP. Sorted CD137+CD4+ samples averaged roughly 200 ng DNA; pre-culture CD4+ samples, about 1,200 ng. General observations from the study: Against one allele, clones undetected before culture averaged about 34%; against the other, roughly 51%.

Comments on this clone: What it binds is not known.

TCRdb's table, derived via immunoSEQ multiplex PCR, lists solely in-frame clones and lacks some. The sample holds about 110,000 clones, more than 85% seen once. This CDR3 is built from 15 residues. Trimming left V 6 bases short and J 5 bases short, with 19 bases between. Germline V lookup: CDR1 LNHDA, CDR2 SQIVND (reference sequence). This TCR derives from a woman between 18 and 29 years old in good health and CMV-seronegative. This sequence joins TRBV19 and TRBJ1-1, with a possible D match to TRBD1 (5 bases). Material for sequencing was CD4+ T cells from PBMCs. The chain's CDR3 is CASRRERAGRTEAFF. Written as DNA, the CDR3 is TGTGCCAGTAGGCGAGAGAGAGCAGGGAGGACTGAAGCTTTCTTT.